This T cell receptor (beta chain) was retrieved from a study of T-cell memory formation after mild COVID-19. MiXCR, run by TCRdb on the 5' RACE reads, gives a single entry per CDR3 protein. The repertoire has under 300,000 distinct CDR3 sequences, 7.5% to 10% of them found once; the top ten carry 22%. The CDR3 runs to 14 residues. The V and J ends lost 2 bases and 7 bases respectively, with 14 bases between them. CDR1 is SGHVS and CDR2 is FNYEAQ in the germline V gene. The source material was PBMCs or a T cell subset sorted from them (not recorded which). The receptor's source is a man aged 18 to 30 who had mild COVID-19 (a few samples of this study predate the infection). Cell type and time point are not known. The V gene is TRBV7-6, the J gene TRBJ1-1; D remains unclear. The CDR3 sequence is CASSLTTVNYEAFF. As DNA, the CDR3 is TGTGCCAGCAGCTTAACCACAGTTAATTATGAAGCTTTCTTT.